This is a list of T cell receptor beta chains from one sample in a study of cytomegalovirus exposure and HLA in healthy donors. Method: immunoSEQ multiplex PCR; TCRdb's copy keeps in-frame clones and lacks some. The sample has over 90,000 clones, 63% seen once. Material: PBMCs. These receptors all come from a human donor in good health. The CDR3 runs from the conserved cysteine through the conserved F or W. The order of the fields is J gene, D gene, V gene, clone size, CDR3 DNA, CDR3 protein. D genes are given only for firm matches. A row's size may be missing; if present it is once, few, many or a size class.

TRBJ2-2 TRBD1 TRBV2 few TGTGCCAGCAGGCTCGACAGGGGGAGGCCCGGGGAGCTGTTTTTT CASRLDRGRPGELFF
TRBJ2-3 NA TRBV9 NA TGTGCCAGCAGCGCGGGTCCCTCCATCACAGATACGCAGTATTTT CASSAGPSITDTQYF
TRBJ2-1 TRBD2 TRBV7-6 NA TGTGCCAGCAGCCTCACATATAGCGGGACAATGAGCTCCTACAATGAGCAGTTCTTC CASSLTYSGTMSSYNEQFF
TRBJ2-2 NA TRBV5-1 NA TGCGCCAGCAGCTTGGGACAGCGAGCCACCGGGGAGCTGTTTTTT CASSLGQRATGELFF
TRBJ2-2 NA TRBV5-1 once TGCGCCAGCAGCTCCGACAGATACACCGGGGAGCTGTTTTTT CASSSDRYTGELFF
TRBJ2-2 TRBD1 TRBV9 NA TGTGCCAGCAGCCCACTACCGACAGGGGTGAACACCGGGGAGCTGTTTTTT CASSPLPTGVNTGELFF
TRBJ2-7 NA TRBV10-3 NA TGTGCCATCAGTGAGTCGGCCATCGAGCAGTACTTC CAISESAIEQYF
TRBJ1-1 NA TRBV2 NA TGTGCCAGCAGTCTCCAAGTGTCTAGCACTGAAGCTTTCTTT CASSLQVSSTEAFF
TRBJ2-3 TRBD2 TRBV2 NA TGTGCCAGCCGGGAGGAGACAGATACGCAGTATTTT CASREETDTQYF
TRBJ1-5 NA TRBV6-5 NA TGTGCCAGCAGCGGACAGTACAATCAGCCCCAGCATTTT CASSGQYNQPQHF
TRBJ2-7 TRBD2 TRBV7-2 few TGTGCCAGCAGCGGCCGGACTAGCGGGAGGGTGTACGAGCAGTACTTC CASSGRTSGRVYEQYF